This TCR beta chain was identified during a study of cytomegalovirus exposure and HLA in healthy donors. Use of 60 Vbeta and 13 Jbeta primers characterized the PCR. Assay: immunoSEQ multiplex PCR; the TCRdb copy retains only in-frame clones and omits some. Of approximately 150,000 clones in the sample, about four fifths are singletons; the top ten hold approximately 4%. Trimming took 3 bases from V and 7 from J, leaving 10 bases between them. This CDR3 has 14 amino acids. CDR1 is LNHDA and CDR2 is SQIVND in the germline V gene (reference sequence). This sequence was found in a man aged 45-60 years in good health and CMV-seropositive. The specimen sequenced was PBMCs. V and J are TRBV19 and TRBJ1-6; D might be TRBD1 (6 bases). The CDR3 reads CASSITGLNSPLHF. The DNA of the CDR3 is TGTGCCAGTAGTATTACAGGGCTGAATTCACCCCTCCACTTT.